Below are 32 T cell receptor beta chains sequenced from a single sample in a study of blood T cell repertoires in COVID-19. The protocol was immunoSEQ multiplex PCR, while the TCRdb copy is restricted to in-frame clones and leaves out a portion. The sample lists approximately 70,000 clones; roughly 84% were seen once. The sample taken for sequencing was peripheral blood. The source of these receptors is a woman aged 55-70 years with acute or convalescent COVID-19.

This sequence joins TRBV5-1 and TRBJ2-3; TRBD2 matches 12 bases. V lost 1 base, J lost 5 bases, and 11 bases stayed unmatched. CDR3 length equals 18 residues. Germline CDR1 is SGHRS and CDR2 is YFSETQ. The CDR3 nucleotides read TGCGCCAGCAGCTTGCCTAGCGGGGGGGCCGTCCAGCAAGATACGCAGTATTTT. Translating it yields CASSLPSGGAVQQDTQYF. The full variable domain, with the rest looked up from reference TRBV5-1 and TRBJ2-3, is KAGVTQTPRYLIKTRGQQVTLSCSPISGHRSVSWYQQTPGQGLQFLFEYFSETQRNKGNFPGRFSGRQFSNSRSEMNVSTLELGDSALYLCASSLPSGGAVQQDTQYFGPGTRLTVL.

The chain uses TRBV10-3 and TRBJ1-5; D perhaps matches TRBD1 (5 bases). The V gene lost 6 bases and the J gene lost 3 bases, with 18 bases spanning the gap. The CDR3 is 16 residues long. In germline, CDR1 is ENHRY, CDR2 SYGVKD. In DNA, the CDR3 is TGTGCCATCAGCCCCTCCCAGGGCGGGAACAATCAGCCCCAGCATTTT. Residues: CAISPSQGGNNQPQHF.

This chain connects TRBV7-6 to TRBJ2-3, with TRBD2 matching over 9 bases. The J segment lost 5 bases and the V segment lost 1 base, leaving 7 bases of the junction unmatched. Germline loops: CDR1 SGHVS, CDR2 FNYEAQ. This CDR3 has 16 amino acids. The CDR3 loop reads CASSLVGRGGVDTQYF. As DNA, the CDR3 is TGTGCCAGCAGCTTAGTAGGGCGGGGGGGCGTAGATACGCAGTATTTT.

J is TRBJ1-1 and V is TRBV29-1; 8 bases align to TRBD1. The CDR3 contains 15 residues. Germline loops: CDR1 SQVTM, CDR2 ANQGSEA. Unmatched junction bases numbered 18, after V lost 7 bases and J lost 8 bases. The CDR3 region is CSGVVDRADRGEAFF. The CDR3 DNA reads as TGCAGCGGGGTCGTGGACAGGGCCGATCGGGGAGAAGCTTTCTTT.

J is TRBJ2-3 and V is TRBV7-3; 16 bases align to TRBD2. V lost 5 bases, J lost 2 bases, and 7 bases stayed unmatched. The CDR3 has 18 amino acids. Germline CDR1 reads SGHTA; CDR2 reads FQGTGA. The CDR3 region has the DNA TGTGCCAGCAGCCTCCTCGGGACTAGCGGGGGGGCCACAGATACGCAGTATTTT. It encodes CASSLLGTSGGATDTQYF.

The chain recombines TRBV9 with TRBJ2-4; TRBD2 is a possible D gene (7 bases). This CDR3 comprises 13 residues. Trimming stripped 0 bases from V and 8 bases from J, with 9 bases between. The germline V gene has CDR1 SGDLS and CDR2 YYNGEE. The CDR3 protein is CASSVAGGDIQYF. CDR3 nucleotide sequence: TGTGCCAGCAGCGTAGCGGGGGGCGACATTCAGTACTTC.

This chain joins TRBV19 and TRBJ2-1; perhaps TRBD2 as D (6 bases). V gave up 10 bases and J gave up 2 bases, with 21 bases separating them. From germline, CDR1 is LNHDA and CDR2 SQIVND (reference sequence). This CDR3 spans 16 amino acids. The CDR3 sequence: CATGTGLLNAYNEQFF. In nucleotides, the CDR3 is TGTGCCACCGGGACTGGACTCCTCAACGCCTACAATGAGCAGTTCTTC.

This clone was recorded once. V and J are TRBV6-5 and TRBJ1-4; TRBD1 matches 10 bases. CDR3 length: 15 amino acids. CDR1 is MNHEY, CDR2 SVGAGI, per germline. J lost 8 bases, V lost 0 bases, and 3 bases had no gene match. The CDR3 loop is CASSYSGTGVEKLFF. In DNA, the CDR3 is TGTGCCAGCAGTTACTCCGGGACAGGGGTAGAAAAACTGTTTTTT.

This clone was counted once. The chain combines TRBV10-1 with TRBJ2-1, with TRBD1 identical over 7 bases. Germline CDR1 is WNHNN and CDR2 is SYGVQD (reference sequence). The CDR3 has 14 amino acids. V lost 8 bases to trimming and J lost 0 bases; unmatched junction nucleotides: 4. As DNA, the CDR3 is TGCGCCAGCGGCGACAGGGACTCCTACAATGAGCAGTTCTTC. This translates into CASGDRDSYNEQFF.

The V call is TRBV11-2, the J call TRBJ2-1; 10 bases are a match to TRBD2. CDR1 SGHAT and CDR2 FQNNGV come from the germline V gene. V gave up 2 bases and J gave up 8 bases; unmatched junction bases: 6. The CDR3 is 15 residues long. Written as DNA, the CDR3 is TGTGCCAGCAGCTTACTAGCGGGGGCTGGGGATGAGCAGTTCTTC. This translates into CASSLLAGAGDEQFF. Full variable domain (missing parts from reference TRBV11-2 and TRBJ2-1): EAGVAQSPRYKIIEKRQSVAFWCNPISGHATLYWYQQILGQGPKLLIQFQNNGVVDDSQLPKDRFSAERLKGVDSTLKIQPAKLEDSAVYLCASSLLAGAGDEQFFGPGTRLTVL.

This clone came up a few times. The V and J genes are TRBV3-1 (or the pseudogene TRBV3-2) and TRBJ2-3; TRBD2 agrees at 7 bases. Unmatched junction bases numbered 7, after V lost 2 bases and J lost 2 bases. The CDR3 has 16 residues. The germline CDR1 and CDR2 sequences are LGHDT and YNNKEL (reference sequence). CDR3 sequence (DNA): TGTGCCAGCAGCCAATTAGCGGGCTTGAACACAGATACGCAGTATTTT. Its translation: CASSQLAGLNTDTQYF.

In this sample, this clone turned up once. This sequence joins TRBV5-4 and TRBJ1-2, with 9 bases lining up with TRBD1. With V trimmed by 4 bases and J by 2 bases, 6 bases remained unmatched. This CDR3 has 15 amino acids. Germline V gives CDR1 SGHNT, CDR2 YYREEE (reference sequence). The CDR3 DNA is TGTGCCAGCAGCGCCCGACAGGGGGGGAACTATGGCTACACCTTC. Translating it yields CASSARQGGNYGYTF.

The rearrangement links TRBV5-1 to TRBJ2-3; no firm D call. Germline V gene sequence: CDR1 SGHRS, CDR2 YFSETQ. The V gene lost 4 bases and the J gene lost 6 bases, with 12 bases spanning the gap. This CDR3 is built from 13 residues. CDR3 amino acids: CASSPPLSDTQYF. CDR3 sequence (DNA): TGCGCCAGCAGCCCTCCCCTCTCGGATACGCAGTATTTT.

The chain employs TRBV5-1 and TRBJ2-2; 8 bases map to TRBD2. The trim removed 6 bases at V and 4 bases at J, leaving 5 bases unmatched. The germline CDR1 and CDR2 sequences are SGHRS and YFSETQ. This CDR3 contains 14 residues. The CDR3 loop is CASKAGGPTGELFF. DNA for the CDR3: TGCGCCAGCAAGGCGGGGGGCCCCACCGGGGAGCTGTTTTTT.

The V call is TRBV28, the J call TRBJ1-1, with D perhaps matching TRBD1 (5 bases). There are 15 residues in the CDR3. The V and J ends lost 3 bases and 4 bases respectively, with 15 bases between them. Germline V gives CDR1 MDHEN, CDR2 SYDVKM. CDR3 protein: CASSLVQAGRTEAFF. The CDR3 coding sequence is TGTGCCAGCAGTTTGGTACAGGCCGGGCGCACTGAAGCTTTCTTT.

The gene calls are TRBV12-1 and TRBJ1-2; TRBD1 is the table's D call, not checked against the DNA. TRBV12-1 is designated a pseudogene. The length of the CDR3 is 15 residues. CDR3 loop: CASSSRQNNNYGYTF. CDR3 sequence (DNA): TGTGCCAGCAGCTCGCGACAGAACAACAACTATGGCTACACCTTC.

The chain carries TRBV6-1 and TRBJ1-2; 9 bases are shared with TRBD1. The CDR3 sequence is 16 residues long. Germline V gene sequence: CDR1 MNHNS, CDR2 SASEGT. V gave up 0 bases and J gave up 8 bases; unmatched junction bases: 10. The CDR3 DNA sequence: TGTGCCAGCAGTGAAGCGGGGACAGGGAAAGTGAAAGGCTACACCTTC. This gives the protein CASSEAGTGKVKGYTF.

The V and J genes are TRBV6-5 and TRBJ2-1; 8 nucleotides line up with TRBD1. The CDR3 sequence is 15 residues long. J gave up 4 bases and V 6 bases, and 8 bases lay outside the gene matches. Germline-derived CDR1 and CDR2 are MNHEY and SVGAGI. In DNA form, the CDR3 reads TGTGCCAGCAGCTCCCGGGACAGGTTTTACAATGAGCAGTTCTTC. This codes for CASSSRDRFYNEQFF.

V is TRBV6-6 and J is TRBJ2-6; 12 bases align to TRBD1. This CDR3 spans 17 amino acids. Trimming removed 5 bases from V and 2 bases from J; junction bases left unmatched: 4. CDR1 and CDR2 from the germline V gene are MNHNY and SVGAGI (reference sequence). The CDR3 loop is CASSLRDRGPGANVLTF. CDR3 coding DNA: TGTGCCAGCAGTCTCCGGGACAGGGGGCCTGGGGCCAACGTCCTGACTTTC.

The chain is built from TRBV6-5 and TRBJ1-3; 9 nucleotides agree with TRBD1. This CDR3 has 14 residues. Trimming cost V 6 bases and J 5 bases; bases outside gene matches: 5. Germline V gene data show CDR1 as MNHEY and CDR2 as SVGAGI. CDR3 DNA sequence: TGTGCCAGCAGCCTCGGGACAGGGAGAAACACCATATATTTT. Translation gives CASSLGTGRNTIYF.

The chain recombines TRBV3-1 (or the pseudogene TRBV3-2) with TRBJ2-3; 8 bases fit TRBD2. The CDR3 is 14 amino acids. CDR1 and CDR2 from the germline V gene are LGHDT and YNNKEL (reference sequence). V was pared by 5 bases and J by 3 bases, with 4 bases of the junction left unmatched. Here the CDR3 DNA reads TGTGCCAGCAGCGAAGGACTAGCAACAGATACGCAGTATTTT. It translates to CASSEGLATDTQYF.

V and J are TRBV3-1 (or the pseudogene TRBV3-2) and TRBJ1-1, with 8 nucleotides matching TRBD1. This CDR3 contains 16 residues. The J segment lost 1 base and the V segment lost 1 base, leaving 5 bases of the junction unmatched. The germline V gene encodes CDR1 LGHDT and CDR2 YNNKEL (reference sequence). This CDR3 is CASSQGTGQGNTEAFF. CDR3 DNA sequence: TGTGCCAGCAGCCAAGGGACAGGGCAGGGGAACACTGAAGCTTTCTTT.

This chain joins TRBV6-6 and TRBJ1-1, with a possible D match to TRBD1 (6 bases). Germline V gene sequence: CDR1 MNHNY, CDR2 SVGAGI (reference sequence). Trimming removed 0 bases from V and 2 bases from J, with 13 bases in between. This CDR3 contains 16 residues. CDR3 bases: TGTGCCAGCAGTTACTCGACAGGAGGCCTAAACACTGAAGCTTTCTTT. It yields the protein CASSYSTGGLNTEAFF.

The chain employs TRBV24-1 and TRBJ2-3, with TRBD1 matching 7 bases. Germline CDR1 and CDR2: KGHDR and SFDVKD. The CDR3 is 16 amino acids. The ends lost 4 bases at V and 4 bases at J; junction bases unmatched: 10. The CDR3 sequence is CATSDWKTGSADTQYF. CDR3 bases: TGTGCCACCAGTGACTGGAAGACAGGGTCAGCAGATACGCAGTATTTT.

J is TRBJ2-2 and V is TRBV7-3, with 10 positions matching TRBD2. CDR3 size: 19 residues. Germline V lookup: CDR1 SGHTA, CDR2 FQGTGA. V trimming: 7 bases; J trimming: 0 bases; junction bases outside the gene matches: 14. CDR3 sequence reads: CASKSKAGGIPANTGELFF. Here the CDR3 DNA reads TGTGCCAGCAAAAGTAAAGCGGGGGGGATACCCGCGAACACCGGGGAGCTGTTTTTT. The full variable domain, its missing parts supplied by reference TRBV7-3 and TRBJ2-2, is GAGVSQTPSNKVTEKGKYVELRCDPISGHTALYWYRQSLGQGPEFLIYFQGTGAADDSGLPNDRFFAVRPEGSVSTLKIQRTERGDSAVYLCASKSKAGGIPANTGELFFGEGSRLTVL.

This clone was detected once. The CDR3 is CATSDSGEVSYNEQFF. The DNA of the CDR3 is TGTGCCACCAGTGACAGCGGGGAGGTCTCCTACAATGAGCAGTTCTTC. V is TRBV24-1 and J is TRBJ2-1; 7 positions match TRBD2. Germline values: CDR1 KGHDR, CDR2 SFDVKD. Losses at the gene ends were 4 bases for V and 0 bases for J; bases not matched to a gene: 5. This CDR3 is built from 16 residues.

The V and J genes are TRBV27 and TRBJ1-6; D gene uncertain. CDR1 MNHEY and CDR2 SMNVEV come from the germline V gene (reference sequence). Trimming removed 4 bases from V and 7 bases from J, with 17 bases in between. The CDR3 is made up of 16 amino acids. In DNA form, the CDR3 reads TGTGCCAGCAGTTCTGGTCTGGTAGGGAGGAATTCACCCCTCCACTTT. Translating gives CASSSGLVGRNSPLHF.

The chain uses TRBV9 and TRBJ1-1; no firm D call. Looked up from germline, CDR1 is SGDLS and CDR2 is YYNGEE. V was clipped by 4 bases and J by 2 bases, with 12 bases between them. The CDR3 sequence is 14 residues long. CDR3 DNA sequence: TGTGCCAGCAGCCCAGACATGGCTAACACTGAAGCTTTCTTT. It specifies CASSPDMANTEAFF.

This sequence joins TRBV5-6 and TRBJ2-5; 8 bases line up with TRBD2. The CDR3 extends over 13 amino acids. V trimming: 4 bases; J trimming: 3 bases; junction bases outside the gene matches: 2. Germline loops: CDR1 SGHDT, CDR2 YYEEEE. CDR3 residues: CASSRGGEETQYF. As DNA, the CDR3 is TGTGCCAGCAGCCGGGGGGGTGAAGAGACCCAGTACTTC.

V and J are TRBV2 and TRBJ1-3; the D gene is possibly TRBD1 (5 bases). CDR1 SNHLY and CDR2 FYNNEI come from the germline V gene. The CDR3 spans 13 residues. With 6 bases removed from V and 4 bases from J, the gap between germline ends came to 10 bases. DNA of the CDR3: TGTGCCAGCAGCTGGGGGGTCGGAAACACCATATATTTT. Translated: CASSWGVGNTIYF. Complete variable domain (other parts from reference TRBV2 and TRBJ1-3): EPEVTQTPSHQVTQMGQEVILRCVPISNHLYFYWYRQILGQKVEFLVSFYNNEISEKSEIFDDQFSVERPDGSNFTLKIRSTKLEDSAMYFCASSWGVGNTIYFGEGSWLTVV.

This clone was observed a handful of times. CDR3 sequence: CATIGSHTEAFF. In DNA form, the CDR3 reads TGTGCCACAATAGGGAGCCACACTGAAGCTTTCTTT. V is TRBV7-9 and J is TRBJ1-1, with D uncertain. Germline loops: CDR1 SEHNR, CDR2 FQNEAQ (reference sequence). CDR3 length equals 12 residues. V was cut by 10 bases and J by 3 bases, with 12 bases left in between.

V and J are TRBV19 and TRBJ1-4; no clear D. CDR3 length equals 14 residues. In germline, CDR1 is LNHDA, CDR2 SQIVND (reference sequence). V lost 3 bases to trimming and J lost 3 bases, with 8 bases between them. CDR3 region: CASSIQAANEKLFF. The CDR3 region has the DNA TGTGCCAGTAGTATTCAGGCCGCTAATGAAAAACTGTTTTTT.